A single T cell receptor (beta chain) is shown here with its context. What it recognizes is unknown. The data belong to a study of identifying expanded T cells in peripheral blood. Study findings and constraints: About 1.2 clones differed between technical replicates, versus approximately 16 and 20 over time. Variance in clone template counts between roughly two-week samples significantly increased with total template count across all healthy donors.

During the collection period, no donor immune events like infections were recorded. Sequencing was performed with immunoSEQ multiplex PCR; in TCRdb, only in-frame clones are kept and a portion is missing. The repertoire holds about 130,000 clones, with around 88% as singletons. The V end was cut by 5 bases, the J end by 5 bases, with 8 bases between. The CDR3 is 11 residues long. Looked up from germline, CDR1 is SGHRS and CDR2 is YFSETQ. The source material was blood. The chain joins TRBV5-1 to TRBJ2-7; D is ambiguous. The clonotype originates from a person between 18 and 75 years old in good health. The CDR3: CASSLNDEQYF. The CDR3 DNA sequence: TGCGCCAGCAGTTTGAACGACGAGCAGTACTTC.